A single sample is the source of the 14 T cell receptor beta chains below, sequenced in a study. TCRdb reanalysed the RT-PCR reads using MiXCR and keeps one entry per CDR3 protein. This sample has about 680,000 distinct CDR3 sequences, with 12% to 15% found just once. Sequenced material: memory CD4+ T cells from blood. These receptors originate from a female donor in good health, serving as a healthy control.

This chain uses TRBV5-1 with TRBJ1-2; D gene uncertain. The germline V and J ends were trimmed by 0 bases and 5 bases, with 14 bases remaining between them. This CDR3 contains 15 residues. The V gene's germline CDR1 is SGHRS and CDR2 YFSETQ. The CDR3 DNA reads TGCGCCAGCAGCTTGGGGGCAGCAGCCGTTTATGGCTACACCTTC. It encodes CASSLGAAAVYGYTF.

The chain combines TRBV24-1 with TRBJ1-5; 8 nucleotides agree with TRBD1. The CDR3 totals 16 residues. CDR1 is KGHDR and CDR2 is SFDVKD in the germline V gene. V shed 4 bases and J 4 bases; nucleotides not matched to a gene: 8. CDR3 loop: CATSEGAGGDNQPQHF. In DNA form, the CDR3 reads TGTGCCACCAGTGAAGGGGCAGGGGGCGATAATCAGCCCCAGCATTTT.

The chain links TRBV7-9 to TRBJ2-2; tentatively, D is TRBD1 (5 bases). Germline CDR1 and CDR2: SEHNR and FQNEAQ (reference sequence). Trimming pared 2 bases from V and 6 bases from J, leaving 13 bases between. This CDR3 is built from 15 residues. CDR3 in amino acids: CASSLWTRFAGELFF. DNA of the CDR3: TGTGCCAGCAGCTTATGGACACGGTTTGCCGGGGAGCTGTTTTTT.

The J gene is TRBJ2-5, the V gene TRBV24-1, with TRBD2 matching 8 bases. V dropped 4 bases and J dropped 4; count of bases not matched to a gene: 7. This CDR3 is built from 15 residues. The germline V gene encodes CDR1 KGHDR and CDR2 SFDVKD. The CDR3 region is CATSDARGGSETQYF. CDR3 nucleotide sequence: TGTGCCACCAGTGACGCCCGGGGGGGCTCAGAGACCCAGTACTTC.

In this sample, this clonotype turned up a few times. The chain uses TRBV5-1 and TRBJ1-2; the match to TRBD1 covers 7 bases. Per the germline V gene, CDR1 is SGHRS and CDR2 is YFSETQ. V dropped 5 bases and J dropped 5; count of bases not matched to a gene: 12. The CDR3 extends over 15 amino acids. The CDR3 region has the DNA TGCGCCAGCAGGGAGGGGGCAGGGCCCCTATATGGCTACACCTTC. It encodes CASREGAGPLYGYTF.

This rearrangement joins TRBV14 to TRBJ1-3; 8 nucleotides agree with TRBD1. The CDR3 consists of 16 residues. Germline lookup yields CDR1 SGHDN and CDR2 FVKESK. The V and J ends lost 1 base and 4 bases, in that order; junction bases with no gene match: 6. The CDR3 nucleotides read TGTGCCAGCAGCCAAGCTACAGGGGGATCCGGAAACACCATATATTTT. Translation: CASSQATGGSGNTIYF.

This clonotype came up a few times. The gene calls are TRBV7-9 and TRBJ2-2; TRBD2 might be the D (5 bases). The CDR3 is 18 amino acids. The germline V gene encodes CDR1 SEHNR and CDR2 FQNEAQ (reference sequence). V was trimmed by 4 bases and J by 1 base, leaving 19 bases between them. CDR3 region: CASSSLKRRFLNTGELFF. The CDR3, as DNA: TGTGCCAGCAGCTCACTGAAACGGAGGTTCCTGAACACCGGGGAGCTGTTTTTT.

This clonotype was found a few times. This chain uses TRBV7-9 with TRBJ2-1; D call uncertain. In germline, CDR1 is SEHNR, CDR2 FQNEAQ (reference sequence). V was pared by 5 bases and J by 9 bases, with 11 bases between. The CDR3 is 12 amino acids. The CDR3 bases are TGTGCCAGCAGCAACCAGCGATTTGAGCAGTTCTTC. Its translation: CASSNQRFEQFF.

This clonotype was detected only a few times. This chain links TRBV19 with TRBJ2-7; D is undetermined. The CDR3 sequence is 14 residues long. Trimming took off 5 bases at V and 1 base at J, with 12 bases between the two ends. The germline V gene has CDR1 LNHDA and CDR2 SQIVND (reference sequence). The CDR3 is CASSPQIGSYEQYF. DNA of the CDR3: TGTGCCAGTAGTCCTCAAATAGGGTCCTACGAGCAGTACTTC. The entire variable domain, with the rest obtained from reference TRBV19 and TRBJ2-7, is as follows: DGGITQSPKYLFRKEGQNVTLSCEQNLNHDAMYWYRQDPGQGLRLIYYSQIVNDFQKGDIAEGYSVSREKKESFPLTVTSAQKNPTAFYLCASSPQIGSYEQYFGPGTRLTVT.

The chain combines TRBV20-1 with TRBJ1-5; D gene ambiguous. Germline CDR1 and CDR2: DFQATT and SNEGSKA (reference sequence). The ends were cut back, 3 bases at V and 0 bases at J, with 9 bases in the middle. This CDR3 has 14 amino acids. The CDR3 region has the DNA TGCAGTGCTAGCGCCGAGAATAGCAATCAGCCCCAGCATTTT. Residues: CSASAENSNQPQHF.

The rearrangement links TRBV7-2 to TRBJ2-7; D remains ambiguous. The germline V and J ends were trimmed by 1 base and 1 base, with 11 bases remaining between them. Germline V gene lookup returns CDR1 SGHTA and CDR2 FQGNSA. The CDR3 sequence is 15 residues long. The CDR3 protein is CASSLDVSASYEQYF. DNA of the CDR3: TGTGCCAGCAGCTTAGACGTCAGTGCATCCTACGAGCAGTACTTC. Filled out from reference TRBV7-2 and TRBJ2-7, the complete variable domain reads GAGVSQSPSNKVTEKGKDVELRCDPISGHTALYWYRQSLGQGLEFLIYFQGNSAPDKSGLPSDRFSAERTGGSVSTLTIQRTQQEDSAVYLCASSLDVSASYEQYFGPGTRLTVT.

This clonotype was seen only a few times. J is TRBJ1-2 and V is TRBV3-1; TRBD1 aligns across 8 bases. CDR3 size: 14 residues. The junction had 8 bases not matched to a gene; V was cut back by 4 bases and J by 7 bases. Per the germline V gene, CDR1 is LGHDT and CDR2 is YNNKEL (reference sequence). Here the CDR3 DNA reads TGTGCCAGCAGCCCGCGGACAGGGAAGTCTGGCTACACCTTC. Encoded protein: CASSPRTGKSGYTF.

This sequence joins TRBV27 and TRBJ2-2; no definite D call. Germline CDR1 reads MNHEY; CDR2 reads SMNVEV (reference sequence). V was shortened by 1 base and J by 0 bases, with 3 bases between the two germline ends. CDR3 length: 14 amino acids. The CDR3 sequence is CASSLWSNTGELFF. In nucleotides, the CDR3 is TGTGCCAGCAGTTTATGGTCGAACACCGGGGAGCTGTTTTTT.

This clonotype was seen more than once but under ten times. J is TRBJ1-4 and V is TRBV28, with 9 bases that match TRBD1. After removal of 6 bases from V and 0 bases from J, the junction contained 8 bases not matched to a gene. This CDR3 comprises 17 residues. Looked up from germline, CDR1 is MDHEN and CDR2 is SYDVKM. CDR3: CASRGSGTGSTNEKLFF. The CDR3 nucleotides read TGTGCCAGCAGGGGATCCGGGACAGGGTCAACTAATGAAAAACTGTTTTTT.